This T cell receptor (beta chain) was obtained from a study of healthy donors' naive CD4 and CD8 T cells. Points from the study as a whole: A reported CD4+/CD8+ bias affected most V and J genes in naive cells. Negatively charged CDR3s marked CD8+ lineage; positively charged CDR3s marked CD4+ lineage.

The germline V gene encodes CDR1 SGHDT and CDR2 YYEEEE. The ends lost 4 bases at V and 7 bases at J; junction bases unmatched: 17. The length of the CDR3 is 18 residues. Naive T cells were sorted: CD4+CD8-CD45RO-CD45RA+ for CD4+, CD8+CD4-CD45RA+CD27bright for CD8+. With respect to this clonotype: The antigen is undetermined.

TCR libraries were built from about 500 ng of total RNA by linear amplification. TCRdb reprocessed the reads via MiXCR and lists one record per CDR3 protein. The sample lists 150,000 to 200,000 distinct CDR3 sequences, about 70% seen once, with 2% to 2.5% in the top ten. This chain uses TRBV5-6 with TRBJ1-6; 7 nucleotides align to TRBD1. The receptor's source is a pool of human donors in good health; the sample pools cells from several healthy donors. Material: naive CD4+ and CD8+ T cells sorted from blood, pooled from several donors. The CDR3 DNA is TGTGCCAGCAGCAAAAGTACTCCGGGACAGCGTAACAATTCACCCCTCCACTTT. This sequence encodes CASSKSTPGQRNNSPLHF. Based on the CDR3 plus reference TRBV5-6 and TRBJ1-6, the full variable domain is DAGVTQSPTHLIKTRGQQVTLRCSPKSGHDTVSWYQQALGQGPQFIFQYYEEEERQRGNFPDRFSGHQFPNYSSELNVNALLLGDSALYLCASSKSTPGQRNNSPLHFGNGTRLTVT.